This passage covers 24 T cell receptor beta chains from one sample sequenced in a study of cytomegalovirus exposure and HLA in healthy donors. PCR primers comprised 60 Vbeta and 13 Jbeta primers. TCRdb's copy holds only in-frame clones and misses some; the assay was immunoSEQ multiplex PCR. Counted here are around 200,000 clones, 70% to 80% occurring once; the ten biggest clones make up 3.7%. Input material: PBMCs. These receptors were obtained from a woman in her sixties in good health and CMV-seropositive.

The chain joins TRBV7-9 to TRBJ1-4; D is unclear. Germline V gene data show CDR1 as SEHNR and CDR2 as FQNEAQ (reference sequence). The CDR3 is 16 residues long. With 1 base removed from V and 4 bases from J, the gap between germline ends came to 13 bases. The CDR3 spells CASSLGSGTRNEKLFF. The CDR3 DNA sequence: TGTGCCAGCAGCTTAGGTTCGGGTACTCGTAATGAAAAACTGTTTTTT.

The gene calls are TRBV7-3 and TRBJ2-7, with D tentatively TRBD2 (6 bases). CDR3 length: 14 amino acids. The ends were cut back, 7 bases at V and 9 bases at J, with 22 bases in the middle. From germline, CDR1 is SGHTA and CDR2 FQGTGA. CDR3 loop: CASTRGRVSEVQYF. CDR3 bases: TGTGCCAGCACGCGGGGCCGGGTCTCAGAGGTGCAGTACTTC.

V and J are TRBV5-4 and TRBJ2-5; 7 nucleotides line up with TRBD1. CDR3 size: 14 residues. Germline assignment: CDR1 SGHNT and CDR2 YYREEE (reference sequence). After removal of 4 bases from V and 0 bases from J, the junction contained 3 bases not matched to a gene. The chain's CDR3 is CASSTGQYQETQYF. CDR3 DNA: TGTGCCAGCAGCACGGGACAGTACCAAGAGACCCAGTACTTC.

This rearrangement joins TRBV6-6 to TRBJ1-2; 8 bases are shared with TRBD1. Germline-derived CDR1 and CDR2 are MNHNY and SVGAGI (reference sequence). V lost 6 bases and J lost 7; bases outside the gene matches: 4. This CDR3 comprises 12 residues. The CDR3 region has the DNA TGTGCCAGCAGGAGCGACAGGGGTGGCTACACCTTC. Translating gives CASRSDRGGYTF.

This rearrangement joins TRBV2 to TRBJ1-2; 7 bases are shared with TRBD1. The CDR3 covers 13 residues. J lost 3 bases, V lost 7 bases, and 5 bases had no gene match. The V gene's germline CDR1 is SNHLY and CDR2 FYNNEI. This chain's CDR3 is CASNRGGDYGYTF. DNA of the CDR3: TGTGCCAGCAACAGGGGTGGTGACTATGGCTACACCTTC.

In its sample, this clone was seen a few times. J is TRBJ1-1 and V is TRBV30; 8 positions match TRBD1. Trimming removed 8 bases from V and 7 bases from J; junction bases left unmatched: 6. CDR1 GTSNPN and CDR2 SVGIG come from the germline V gene (reference sequence). This CDR3 comprises 11 residues. Written as DNA, the CDR3 is TGTGCCGGCGGACAGGGCGTTGAAGCTTTCTTT. Amino acids: CAGGQGVEAFF.

This clone was seen only once. One end of the junction does not line up with germline, which may come from a read error. The chain joins TRBV7-9 to TRBJ2-1; 7 nucleotides agree with TRBD2. The CDR3 is 16 residues long. Germline loops: CDR1 SEHNR, CDR2 FQNEAQ (reference sequence). The CDR3, as DNA: TGTTCCAGCAGCTTAGGACGGCGGGAGCCCCGGGATGAGCAGTTCTTC. Amino acid sequence: CSSSLGRREPRDEQFF.

This chain connects TRBV9 to TRBJ2-6, with TRBD2 identical over 8 bases. CDR1 is SGDLS, CDR2 YYNGEE, per germline. Losses at the gene ends were 2 bases for V and 4 bases for J; bases not matched to a gene: 11. The CDR3 is made up of 18 amino acids. CDR3 nucleotide sequence: TGTGCCAGCAGCGTTTCTAGCGGGTTTTTCCGAGGGGCCAACGTCCTGACTTTC. It translates to CASSVSSGFFRGANVLTF.

The rearrangement links TRBV5-1 to TRBJ1-5; TRBD1 matches at 11 bases. The germline V gene encodes CDR1 SGHRS and CDR2 YFSETQ. CDR3 size: 16 residues. V dropped 4 bases and J dropped 2; count of bases not matched to a gene: 5. CDR3 nucleotides: TGCGCCAGCAGCCTCGGGACAGGGGGACGCAATCAGCCCCAGCATTTT. Protein: CASSLGTGGRNQPQHF.

J is TRBJ2-5 and V is TRBV7-3; D gene unclear. The last part of the DNA fits TRBJ2-7 better; the J call may be wrong. CDR3 length equals 14 residues. The V gene's germline CDR1 is SGHTA and CDR2 FQGTGA. Here the CDR3 reads CASSPGFRVGEQYF. In nucleotides, the CDR3 is TGTGCCAGCAGCCCCGGTTTCCGGGTTGGCGAGCAGTACTTC.

This clone has only a few counts. The rearrangement uses TRBV28 and TRBJ2-7, with 8 nucleotides matching TRBD1. Germline V gives CDR1 MDHEN, CDR2 SYDVKM. V dropped 6 bases and J dropped 1; count of bases not matched to a gene: 2. The CDR3 length is 13 residues. CDR3 sequence reads: CASRRQGSYEQYF. The DNA for the CDR3 is TGTGCCAGCAGACGACAGGGGTCCTACGAGCAGTACTTC.

The gene calls are TRBV29-1 and TRBJ1-6; D is uncertain. The V gene lost 5 bases and the J gene lost 7 bases, with 9 bases spanning the gap. This CDR3 comprises 12 residues. Germline CDR1 is SQVTM and CDR2 is ANQGSEA. The CDR3 sequence: CSVREGNSPLHF. CDR3 DNA: TGCAGCGTTAGAGAGGGAAATTCACCCCTCCACTTT.

This sequence joins TRBV19 and TRBJ1-2; D may be TRBD1 (6 bases). CDR1 and CDR2 from the germline V gene are LNHDA and SQIVND (reference sequence). Trimming shortened V by 7 bases and J by 4 bases, and 28 bases separated the two germline ends. The CDR3 is made up of 18 amino acids. The CDR3 loop is CASIGTSEPNIQRYGYTF. Written as DNA, the CDR3 is TGTGCCAGTATCGGGACATCAGAACCCAATATCCAGCGCTATGGCTACACCTTC.

The chain employs TRBV7-2 and TRBJ2-7, with 8 bases lining up with TRBD2. CDR3 length: 14 residues. CDR1 and CDR2 (germline): SGHTA, FQGNSA. V was pared by 2 bases and J by 7 bases, with 7 bases of the junction left unmatched. CDR3 bases: TGTGCCAGCAGCTTAAGCGGGGGTGGACAGGAGCAGTACTTC. This codes for CASSLSGGGQEQYF.

The rearrangement links TRBV9 to TRBJ2-7; 11 bases are shared with TRBD1. With 7 bases clipped from V and 8 bases from J, the junction kept 2 bases outside the gene matches. Germline V gene lookup returns CDR1 SGDLS and CDR2 YYNGEE. The CDR3 totals 11 residues. In DNA form, the CDR3 reads TGTGCCAGCGGACAGGGGGCACAGCAGTACTTC. Residues: CASGQGAQQYF.

The chain links TRBV7-6 to TRBJ1-6; 10 bases agree with TRBD1. The trim removed 6 bases at V and 6 bases at J, leaving 8 bases unmatched. CDR3 length equals 16 residues. Germline CDR1 SGHVS, CDR2 FNYEAQ. CDR3 loop: CASSLSWDRGNSPLHF. DNA for the CDR3: TGTGCCAGCAGTTTATCCTGGGACAGGGGTAATTCACCCCTCCACTTT.

V is TRBV28 and J is TRBJ2-1, with D maybe TRBD2 (6 bases). The V end lost 6 bases, the J end lost 6 bases, and 15 bases lay between the germline ends. Germline values: CDR1 MDHEN, CDR2 SYDVKM. The CDR3 is 14 residues long. DNA for the CDR3: TGTGCCAGCAGCCCAGGCGGGAAGCGCAATGAGCAGTTCTTC. It codes for CASSPGGKRNEQFF.

The V and J genes are TRBV19 and TRBJ2-1; D is perhaps TRBD2 (7 bases). Trimming shortened V by 3 bases and J by 7 bases, and 16 bases separated the two germline ends. This CDR3 region has 15 residues. Germline assignment: CDR1 LNHDA and CDR2 SQIVND (reference sequence). CDR3 region: CASSMGGGAGNEQFF. The CDR3 nucleotides are TGTGCCAGTAGTATGGGAGGGGGGGCCGGGAATGAGCAGTTCTTC.

This clone occurred a few times. The chain has TRBV5-4 and TRBJ2-5, with 7 bases matching TRBD1. CDR1 is SGHNT, CDR2 YYREEE, per germline (reference sequence). This CDR3 is 14 amino acids long. The ends lost 2 bases at V and 2 bases at J; junction bases unmatched: 3. CDR3 sequence reads: CASSLGTAQETQYF. CDR3 nucleotides: TGTGCCAGCAGCTTAGGGACAGCGCAAGAGACCCAGTACTTC.

The chain is built from TRBV6-7 and TRBJ2-1, with TRBD2 identical over 8 bases. TRBV6-7 qualifies as an ORF whose function is uncertain. The CDR3 contains 14 residues. V lost 1 base and J lost 4; bases outside the gene matches: 0. The CDR3 DNA reads TGTGCCAGCAGTTACTTAGCGGGGTACAATGAGCAGTTCTTC. Translated: CASSYLAGYNEQFF.

The chain joins TRBV19 to TRBJ2-3; 10 bases align to TRBD1. Germline V gene lookup returns CDR1 LNHDA and CDR2 SQIVND (reference sequence). With V trimmed by 0 bases and J by 1 base, 7 bases remained unmatched. This CDR3 spans 18 amino acids. CDR3 in amino acids: CASSIDAPGTGGTDTQYF. The CDR3 region has the DNA TGTGCCAGTAGTATAGATGCCCCCGGGACAGGGGGCACAGATACGCAGTATTTT.

This clone appeared a single time. The V gene is TRBV7-3, the J gene TRBJ2-1; 8 bases are shared with TRBD2. Germline assignment: CDR1 SGHTA and CDR2 FQGTGA. The J segment lost 2 bases and the V segment lost 3 bases, leaving 3 bases of the junction unmatched. The CDR3 runs 15 residues. The CDR3 loop is CASSFERGTYNEQFF. CDR3 DNA: TGTGCCAGCAGCTTCGAGCGGGGGACCTACAATGAGCAGTTCTTC.

V usage is TRBV30 and J usage is TRBJ1-3, with 7 bases identical to TRBD1. The trim removed 1 base at V and 0 bases at J, leaving 6 bases unmatched. CDR1 GTSNPN and CDR2 SVGIG come from the germline V gene (reference sequence). This CDR3 is built from 16 residues. This CDR3 reads CAWSGATGPSGNTIYF. The CDR3 region has the DNA TGTGCCTGGAGTGGGGCGACAGGGCCCTCTGGAAACACCATATATTTT. Using reference TRBV30 and TRBJ1-3 for the parts outside the CDR3, the full variable domain is SQTIHQWPATLVQPVGSPLSLECTVEGTSNPNLYWYRQAAGRGLQLLFYSVGIGQISSEVPQNLSASRPQDRQFILSSKKLLLSDSGFYLCAWSGATGPSGNTIYFGEGSWLTVV.

The chain employs TRBV28 and TRBJ2-1; perhaps TRBD2 as D (6 bases). Germline lookup yields CDR1 MDHEN and CDR2 SYDVKM. This CDR3 contains 14 residues. Trimming pared 3 bases from V and 5 bases from J, leaving 11 bases between. CDR3 bases: TGTGCCAGCAGTTTCCCGGGAGCCCACAATGAGCAGTTCTTC. Its protein product is CASSFPGAHNEQFF.